Presented here are 32 T cell receptor beta chains from one specimen sequenced in a study of shared clonotypes between healthy human individuals. The repertoire was sequenced with immunoSEQ multiplex PCR; TCRdb's copy has only in-frame clones and lacks some. Here the sample spans roughly 1,100,000 clones, about 75% being singletons. Sequencing was carried out using memory CD4+ T cells sorted from blood. Indicated subset: CD45RA-negative fraction. All receptors come from a man between 18 and 29 years old in good health.

The CDR3 DNA reads as TGTGCCAGCTCATCTAGCGGGAGCCGGACAGATACGCAGTATTTT. Its translation: CASSSSGSRTDTQYF. The chain carries TRBV18 and TRBJ2-3, with 10 bases aligning to TRBD2. CDR3 size: 15 residues. Germline V CDR1 and CDR2: KGHSH, LQKENI. The V segment lost 5 bases and the J segment 3 bases; nucleotides outside the gene matches: 5.

The V and J genes are TRBV15 and TRBJ2-7, with TRBD2 identical over 8 bases. Germline CDR1 reads LNHNV; CDR2 reads YYDKDF (reference sequence). J was trimmed by 4 bases and V by 5 bases; bases with no gene match: 4. The CDR3 length is 13 residues. CDR3 in amino acids: CATSGGLAYEQYF. The DNA of the CDR3 is TGTGCCACCAGCGGTGGACTAGCTTACGAGCAGTACTTC.

This clone was observed a few times. The chain combines TRBV19 with TRBJ1-1; 8 bases line up with TRBD1. Germline trimming cut 6 bases from V and 2 bases from J; bases unmatched to any gene: 11. The CDR3 length is 16 residues. CDR1 and CDR2 from the germline V gene are LNHDA and SQIVND (reference sequence). The CDR3 sequence is CASSHDRGGLNTEAFF. CDR3 DNA sequence: TGTGCCAGTAGCCACGACAGGGGAGGACTAAACACTGAAGCTTTCTTT. The full variable domain, with the rest looked up from reference TRBV19 and TRBJ1-1, is DGGITQSPKYLFRKEGQNVTLSCEQNLNHDAMYWYRQDPGQGLRLIYYSQIVNDFQKGDIAEGYSVSREKKESFPLTVTSAQKNPTAFYLCASSHDRGGLNTEAFFGQGTRLTVV.

About this clone: This may stem from a read error, because a much larger clone lies one nucleotide away. Other DNA sequences in this sample translate to the same CDR3. CDR3 nucleotide sequence: TGTGCCAGCAGCTTAGGGGGAGGCCGGGAGCAGTACTTC. Translating it yields CASSLGGGREQYF. The chain carries TRBV7-9 and TRBJ2-7; the D gene is possibly TRBD2 (6 bases). Germline loops: CDR1 SEHNR, CDR2 FQNEAQ (reference sequence). V lost 1 base and J 7 bases, leaving 11 bases between the germline ends. The CDR3 is 13 residues long.

V gene TRBV6-6 combines with J gene TRBJ1-1, with unresolved D. This CDR3 has 14 amino acids. Trimming cost V 2 bases and J 1 base, with 8 bases left between them. Looked up from germline, CDR1 is MNHNY and CDR2 is SVGAGI (reference sequence). Here the CDR3 reads CASSYPAGNTEAFF. DNA of the CDR3: TGTGCCAGCAGTTACCCTGCCGGGAACACTGAAGCTTTCTTT.

The V and J genes are TRBV9 and TRBJ2-2, with D possibly called TRBD1 or TRBD2 (5 bases each). V was shortened by 4 bases and J by 5 bases, with 12 bases between the two germline ends. In germline, CDR1 is SGDLS, CDR2 YYNGEE. This CDR3 has 14 residues. The DNA of the CDR3 is TGTGCCAGCAGCCCCCCGTGGGGGACCGGGGAGCTGTTTTTT. It is translated as CASSPPWGTGELFF.

The rearrangement uses TRBV9 and TRBJ2-3; 10 nucleotides line up with TRBD2. Trimming removed 4 bases from V and 0 bases from J; junction bases left unmatched: 8. The CDR3 is 17 residues long. CDR1 SGDLS and CDR2 YYNGEE come from the germline V gene. CDR3 protein: CASSSLWTSGSTDTQYF. The CDR3 nucleotides read TGTGCCAGCAGCTCCCTGTGGACTAGCGGTAGCACAGATACGCAGTATTTT.

This clone was detected only once. This chain joins TRBV6-1 and TRBJ2-3; 14 positions agree with TRBD2. Looked up from germline, CDR1 is MNHNS and CDR2 is SASEGT. The J segment lost 6 bases and the V segment lost 10 bases, leaving 9 bases of the junction unmatched. There are 15 residues in the CDR3. CDR3 coding DNA: TGTGCCACCTTCGGACTAGCGGGAGGAAGCGATACGCAGTATTTT. Translation: CATFGLAGGSDTQYF.

The chain is built from TRBV10-3 and TRBJ2-3; 9 bases match TRBD1. This CDR3 has 13 residues. CDR1 is ENHRY and CDR2 is SYGVKD in the germline V gene. J gave up 3 bases and V 6 bases, and 1 base lay outside the gene matches. The CDR3 is CAIRQGATDTQYF. DNA for the CDR3: TGTGCCATCAGACAGGGGGCAACAGATACGCAGTATTTT.

The sample holds one count of this clone. The chain uses TRBV6-6 and TRBJ1-2; 9 positions agree with TRBD1. J was trimmed by 2 bases and V by 2 bases; bases with no gene match: 6. CDR3 size: 16 residues. Per the germline V gene, CDR1 is MNHNY and CDR2 is SVGAGI (reference sequence). The CDR3 loop is CASSYVQGAMNYGYTF. CDR3 in DNA: TGTGCCAGCAGTTACGTACAGGGGGCGATGAACTATGGCTACACCTTC.

The V gene is TRBV15, the J gene TRBJ1-5; D uncertain. Germline assignment: CDR1 LNHNV and CDR2 YYDKDF (reference sequence). The CDR3 spans 15 residues. V was pared by 0 bases and J by 5 bases, with 11 bases between. The CDR3 loop reads CATSRETRKHQPQHF. CDR3 in DNA: TGTGCCACCAGCAGAGAAACCCGAAAGCATCAGCCCCAGCATTTT.

The chain joins TRBV5-1 to TRBJ2-2; D ambiguous. CDR1 is SGHRS, CDR2 YFSETQ, per germline. The CDR3 spans 15 residues. V was clipped by 4 bases and J by 1 base, with 11 bases between them. In DNA form, the CDR3 reads TGCGCCAGCAGCGGGGTTTCGGTGAACACCGGGGAGCTGTTTTTT. Translating it yields CASSGVSVNTGELFF. Looking up the rest from reference TRBV5-1 and TRBJ2-2 gives the full variable domain: KAGVTQTPRYLIKTRGQQVTLSCSPISGHRSVSWYQQTPGQGLQFLFEYFSETQRNKGNFPGRFSGRQFSNSRSEMNVSTLELGDSALYLCASSGVSVNTGELFFGEGSRLTVL.

V usage is TRBV6-5 and J usage is TRBJ1-1; TRBD1 aligns across 11 bases. With V trimmed by 2 bases and J by 7 bases, 3 bases remained unmatched. Germline V gene lookup returns CDR1 MNHEY and CDR2 SVGAGI. The CDR3 is 14 amino acids. The CDR3 DNA follows: TGTGCCAGCAGTTACCGGACAGGGGGCGGTGAAGCTTTCTTT. It codes for CASSYRTGGGEAFF.

This clone was seen a single time. This chain joins TRBV7-8 and TRBJ2-7; D gene unclear. Trimming pared 1 base from V and 3 bases from J, leaving 7 bases between. Per the germline V gene, CDR1 is SGHVS and CDR2 is FQNEAQ. The CDR3 covers 13 residues. CDR3 residues: CASSLGYGYEQYF. CDR3 nucleotides: TGTGCCAGCAGCTTAGGGTATGGCTACGAGCAGTACTTC.

The chain employs TRBV28 and TRBJ2-4; D is undetermined. CDR3 size: 12 residues. In germline, CDR1 is MDHEN, CDR2 SYDVKM. Trimming took 11 bases from V and 9 from J, leaving 17 bases between them. CDR3 region: CASNDPSGIQYF. In DNA form, the CDR3 reads TGTGCCTCCAATGACCCGTCGGGCATTCAGTACTTC.

This clone was detected a few times. This specimen includes other DNA sequences encoding the same CDR3. This sequence joins TRBV5-6 and TRBJ2-5; D is possibly TRBD2 (7 bases). Per the germline V gene, CDR1 is SGHDT and CDR2 is YYEEEE. The V end lost 4 bases, the J end lost 1 base, and 17 bases lay between the germline ends. CDR3 length: 16 residues. The CDR3 loop reads CASSRVGGRGQETQYF. CDR3 coding DNA: TGTGCCAGCAGCCGGGTCGGGGGGCGGGGCCAAGAGACCCAGTACTTC.

The J gene is TRBJ1-6, the V gene TRBV6-6, with no clear D. The V gene lost 0 bases and the J gene lost 3 bases, with 0 bases spanning the gap. The CDR3 spans 13 residues. Germline V gene lookup returns CDR1 MNHNY and CDR2 SVGAGI (reference sequence). CDR3 bases: TGTGCCAGCAGTTACTCCTATAATTCACCCCTCCACTTT. It encodes CASSYSYNSPLHF.

The chain combines TRBV28 with TRBJ2-1; either TRBD1 or TRBD2 may fit D (5 bases each). V was trimmed by 4 bases and J by 5 bases, leaving 12 bases between them. CDR1 is MDHEN, CDR2 SYDVKM, per germline. The CDR3 sequence is 14 residues long. Written as DNA, the CDR3 is TGTGCCAGCAGTTCTGGGACGCAGAACAATGAGCAGTTCTTC. Its protein is CASSSGTQNNEQFF.

This sequence joins TRBV11-2 and TRBJ1-3; 8 nucleotides align to TRBD1. The germline gives CDR1 SGHAT, CDR2 FQNNGV. The CDR3 consists of 15 residues. Unmatched junction bases numbered 1, after V lost 0 bases and J lost 3 bases. The CDR3 reads CASSLDRGHGNTIYF. The CDR3 nucleotides are TGTGCCAGCAGCTTAGACAGGGGGCATGGAAACACCATATATTTT.

CDR3 sequence: CASSATDPGEQYF. Here the CDR3 DNA reads TGCGCCAGCAGCGCCACCGACCCGGGCGAGCAGTACTTC. This chain links TRBV10-2 with TRBJ2-7; D gene unclear. V was shortened by 6 bases and J by 6 bases, with 15 bases between the two germline ends. Germline V gene lookup returns CDR1 WSHSY and CDR2 SAAADI. This CDR3 is 13 amino acids long.

This clone was observed a few times. J is TRBJ2-7 and V is TRBV5-1; no clear D gene. V was shortened by 0 bases and J by 1 base, with 8 bases between the two germline ends. Per the germline V gene, CDR1 is SGHRS and CDR2 is YFSETQ. The CDR3 is 14 amino acids. The chain's CDR3 is CASSLARQSYEQYF. CDR3 DNA: TGCGCCAGCAGCTTGGCAAGGCAGTCCTACGAGCAGTACTTC.

Written as DNA, the CDR3 is TGCAGCGTAGGTGGGCCATCTGGAAACACCATATATTTT. Translated: CSVGGPSGNTIYF. The V gene is TRBV29-1, the J gene TRBJ1-3; D remains ambiguous. Trimming removed 6 bases from V and 1 base from J, with 10 bases in between. In germline, CDR1 is SQVTM, CDR2 ANQGSEA. The CDR3 length is 13 residues.

The chain recombines TRBV30 with TRBJ2-7, with 8 bases lining up with TRBD2. This CDR3 comprises 14 residues. The germline CDR1 and CDR2 sequences are GTSNPN and SVGIG (reference sequence). Unmatched junction bases numbered 10, after V lost 1 base and J lost 8 bases. The CDR3 DNA sequence: TGTGCCTGGAGTGGGGTTAGCGGGATAGTAAAGCAGTACTTC. As protein: CAWSGVSGIVKQYF.

The chain combines TRBV18 with TRBJ1-6; possible D gene TRBD1, 5 bases. Germline lookup yields CDR1 KGHSH and CDR2 LQKENI. The CDR3 spans 19 residues. The V end lost 6 bases, the J end lost 0 bases, and 21 bases lay between the germline ends. The CDR3 spells CASSENRRGVGSYNSPLHF. Written as DNA, the CDR3 is TGTGCCAGCTCCGAAAACAGAAGAGGGGTTGGCTCCTATAATTCACCCCTCCACTTT.

The chain joins TRBV6-6 to TRBJ1-1, with 9 bases aligning to TRBD1. This CDR3 region has 15 residues. Germline V gene data show CDR1 as MNHNY and CDR2 as SVGAGI (reference sequence). The V gene end was trimmed by 6 bases and the J gene end by 7 bases; junction bases not matched to a gene: 12. CDR3 loop: CASRLPGQGPFEAFF. DNA for the CDR3: TGTGCCAGCAGACTACCGGGACAGGGCCCCTTTGAAGCTTTCTTT.

V gene TRBV6-6 combines with J gene TRBJ1-1; D call uncertain. Trimming cost V 4 bases and J 3 bases, with 9 bases left between them. The CDR3 has 13 amino acids. Germline CDR1 and CDR2: MNHNY and SVGAGI (reference sequence). The chain's CDR3 is CASSSWAYTEAFF. The CDR3 DNA follows: TGTGCCAGCAGTTCATGGGCGTACACTGAAGCTTTCTTT.

This clone has only one observation. The chain is built from TRBV6-1 and TRBJ2-4, with 9 bases fitting TRBD2. Germline V lookup: CDR1 MNHNS, CDR2 SASEGT. This CDR3 spans 15 amino acids. J lost 6 bases, V lost 3 bases, and 6 bases had no gene match. Here the CDR3 reads CASSDDRLAVNIQYF. In DNA, the CDR3 is TGTGCCAGCAGTGACGACCGACTAGCGGTAAACATTCAGTACTTC.

The chain carries TRBV4-1 and TRBJ2-2, with 12 positions matching TRBD2. The trim removed 3 bases at V and 7 bases at J, leaving 6 bases unmatched. The germline V gene has CDR1 MGHRA and CDR2 YSYEKL. The CDR3 contains 16 residues. CDR3 in DNA: TGCGCCAGCAGCCACGGACTAGCGGGGAGCCTCGGGGAGCTGTTTTTT. It is translated as CASSHGLAGSLGELFF.

This chain connects TRBV10-2 to TRBJ2-6; no clear D gene. V was trimmed by 8 bases and J by 2 bases, leaving 13 bases between them. Germline V lookup: CDR1 WSHSY, CDR2 SAAADI. CDR3 length: 15 residues. The CDR3 DNA follows: TGCGCCAGCTTGCCCATGGGGACTGGGGCCAACGTCCTGACTTTC. Encoded protein: CASLPMGTGANVLTF.

The genes are TRBV5-8 and TRBJ2-1; D might be TRBD1 or TRBD2, each matching 5 bases. V lost 4 bases, J lost 9 bases, and 17 bases lay in between. Germline CDR1 and CDR2: SGHTS and YDEGEE. CDR3 length: 14 residues. CDR3: CASSGGGRGTEQFF. For the CDR3, the DNA is TGTGCCAGCAGCGGGGGTGGCCGTGGCACTGAGCAGTTCTTC. The complete variable domain, with remaining parts taken from reference TRBV5-8 and TRBJ2-1, reads EAGVTQSPTHLIKTRGQQATLRCSPISGHTSVYWYQQALGLGLQFLLWYDEGEERNRGNFPPRFSGRQFPNYSSELNVNALELEDSALYLCASSGGGRGTEQFFGPGTRLTVL.

This clone was seen once. Other nucleotide sequences from this sample produce the same CDR3. The rearrangement joins TRBV5-4 to TRBJ2-5; 10 positions match TRBD1. The CDR3 has 15 residues. V shed 0 bases, J shed 5 bases, and the junction held 4 bases outside the gene matches. The germline V gene has CDR1 SGHNT and CDR2 YYREEE (reference sequence). The CDR3 reads CASSLGQGAGETQYF. Written as DNA, the CDR3 is TGTGCCAGCAGCTTGGGACAGGGGGCGGGGGAGACCCAGTACTTC.

This chain uses TRBV7-8 with TRBJ1-5; D unresolved. The CDR3 loop spans 14 amino acids. V dropped 1 base and J dropped 0 bases, with 4 bases sitting between them. The germline gives CDR1 SGHVS, CDR2 FQNEAQ. CDR3 sequence: CASSLDFSNQPQHF. In DNA, the CDR3 is TGTGCCAGCAGCTTAGACTTTAGCAATCAGCCCCAGCATTTT.